A single sample gave rise to the 21 T cell receptor beta chains below, sequenced in a study of OX40 agonist ivuxolimab in advanced cancers. Using immunoSEQ multiplex PCR, the repertoire was profiled, and TCRdb retains in-frame clones only, with some absent. The table includes approximately 70,000 clones, around 83% detected once. The sequenced sample was CD4+ or CD8+ T cells sorted from blood, obtained in a trial of the OX40 agonist ivuxolimab. Receptor source: an adult with an advanced solid tumor such as melanoma, head and neck, liver or kidney cancer.

The chain couples TRBV7-2 to TRBJ2-1; TRBD2 matches at 9 bases. V lost 5 bases and J lost 5; bases outside the gene matches: 7. In germline, CDR1 is SGHTA, CDR2 FQGNSA. This CDR3 is built from 15 residues. CDR3: CASSPRRGGDNEQFF. The CDR3 nucleotides read TGTGCCAGCAGCCCCCGGCGCGGGGGGGACAATGAGCAGTTCTTC.

The chain employs TRBV5-1 and TRBJ2-3; 7 bases map to TRBD2. Trimming cost V 6 bases and J 3 bases; bases outside gene matches: 7. Germline V gene data show CDR1 as SGHRS and CDR2 as YFSETQ. The CDR3 loop spans 14 amino acids. This chain's CDR3 is CASNRAGYTDTQYF. The DNA for the CDR3 is TGCGCCAGCAACCGAGCGGGGTATACAGATACGCAGTATTTT. The full variable domain, completed using reference TRBV5-1 and TRBJ2-3, is KAGVTQTPRYLIKTRGQQVTLSCSPISGHRSVSWYQQTPGQGLQFLFEYFSETQRNKGNFPGRFSGRQFSNSRSEMNVSTLELGDSALYLCASNRAGYTDTQYFGPGTRLTVL.

This chain links TRBV28 with TRBJ2-7; 9 nucleotides agree with TRBD1. Per the germline V gene, CDR1 is MDHEN and CDR2 is SYDVKM. V shed 2 bases and J 0 bases; nucleotides not matched to a gene: 2. The CDR3 loop spans 15 amino acids. This CDR3 reads CASSLVGQGSYEQYF. As DNA, the CDR3 is TGTGCCAGCAGTTTAGTGGGACAGGGCTCCTACGAGCAGTACTTC.

Remarks on this clone: At one of its ends the junction is not consistent with the germline gene, which may arise from a read error. Other DNA sequences within the sample encode an identical CDR3. The gene calls are TRBV6-1 and TRBJ1-1, with TRBD1 matching 9 bases. Germline values: CDR1 MNHNS, CDR2 SASEGT. The CDR3 loop spans 14 amino acids. The CDR3 coding sequence is TGTGCCAGCACACCGACAGGGGGAGGAACTGAAGCCTTCTTT. This sequence encodes CASTPTGGGTEAFF.

The chain joins TRBV6-1 to TRBJ2-7; weak D call: TRBD1 (6 bases). Germline CDR1 is MNHNS and CDR2 is SASEGT. V gave up 8 bases and J gave up 1 base, with 18 bases separating them. The CDR3 spans 15 residues. CDR3 bases: TGTGCCAGCGGGGTGACAGGATTTTCATCCTACGAGCAGTACTTC. Its protein product is CASGVTGFSSYEQYF.

Only a few counts were recorded for this clone. The V call is TRBV18, the J call TRBJ1-1; 12 bases align to TRBD1. Germline V gene sequence: CDR1 KGHSH, CDR2 LQKENI. J lost 8 bases, V lost 3 bases, and 4 bases had no gene match. The CDR3 loop spans 14 amino acids. The CDR3 protein is CASSPPGQGAEAFF. The CDR3 DNA reads TGTGCCAGCTCACCGCCGGGACAGGGGGCGGAAGCTTTCTTT.

The chain combines TRBV5-1 with TRBJ1-5, with 7 nucleotides matching TRBD1. Germline V gene sequence: CDR1 SGHRS, CDR2 YFSETQ. The CDR3 consists of 14 residues. V was clipped by 2 bases and J by 6 bases; unmatched bases: 5. The chain's CDR3 is CASSFGTEGQPQHF. The CDR3 DNA sequence: TGCGCCAGCAGCTTCGGGACAGAAGGTCAGCCCCAGCATTTT.

This chain uses TRBV7-9 with TRBJ2-2; 11 nucleotides line up with TRBD1. The CDR3 covers 15 residues. The V gene's germline CDR1 is SEHNR and CDR2 FQNEAQ (reference sequence). With 3 bases clipped from V and 6 bases from J, the junction kept 3 bases outside the gene matches. The CDR3 spells CASSFWDRGSGELFF. The CDR3 region has the DNA TGTGCCAGCAGCTTCTGGGACAGGGGGTCCGGGGAGCTGTTTTTT.

The rearrangement links TRBV10-2 to TRBJ1-4; 9 nucleotides line up with TRBD1. Germline V gene sequence: CDR1 WSHSY, CDR2 SAAADI. J lost 0 bases, V lost 6 bases, and 5 bases had no gene match. The CDR3 is 16 amino acids. The CDR3 DNA reads as TGCGCCAGCAGGTCCGGACAGGGGACAACTAATGAAAAACTGTTTTTT. Protein sequence: CASRSGQGTTNEKLFF.

The chain joins TRBV6-1 to TRBJ1-5, with D tentatively TRBD1 (6 bases). V gave up 4 bases and J gave up 0 bases, with 13 bases separating them. Looked up from germline, CDR1 is MNHNS and CDR2 is SASEGT. The CDR3 has 16 amino acids. CDR3 bases: TGTGCCAGCAGTGGCGGACAGTTTAATAGCAATCAGCCCCAGCATTTT. Protein sequence: CASSGGQFNSNQPQHF.

This sequence joins TRBV5-5 and TRBJ2-2; weak D call: TRBD1 (6 bases). V was shortened by 5 bases and J by 0 bases, with 17 bases between the two germline ends. The germline V gene encodes CDR1 SGHKS and CDR2 YYEKEE (reference sequence). The CDR3 sequence is 17 residues long. CDR3 residues: CASRLNPGQPNTGELFF. The CDR3 coding sequence is TGTGCCAGCAGACTCAACCCGGGACAACCGAACACCGGGGAGCTGTTTTTT.

The rearrangement joins TRBV14 to TRBJ2-5, with unresolved D. CDR1 and CDR2 from the germline V gene are SGHDN and FVKESK. Trimming stripped 1 base from V and 7 bases from J, with 4 bases between. This CDR3 region has 11 residues. The DNA of the CDR3 is TGTGCCAGCAGCCAAGCGATGACCCAGTACTTC. Amino acid sequence: CASSQAMTQYF.

The chain has TRBV11-2 and TRBJ2-7, with D possibly called TRBD1 or TRBD2 (6 bases each). CDR3 size: 14 residues. The V end lost 5 bases, the J end lost 3 bases, and 14 bases lay between the germline ends. CDR1 SGHAT and CDR2 FQNNGV come from the germline V gene. The CDR3 nucleotides read TGTGCCAGCAGCGGGCGGGACATTCACTACGAGCAGTACTTC. Amino acids: CASSGRDIHYEQYF.

The chain is built from TRBV4-1 and TRBJ2-2; 7 bases are shared with TRBD1. Germline CDR1 and CDR2: MGHRA and YSYEKL. This CDR3 spans 17 amino acids. V shed 5 bases, J shed 1 base, and the junction held 10 bases outside the gene matches. CDR3 in amino acids: CASSFASSGGNTGELFF. The CDR3 DNA reads as TGCGCCAGCAGCTTTGCCTCCTCAGGGGGGAACACCGGGGAGCTGTTTTTT.

The chain joins TRBV5-1 to TRBJ2-1; 7 bases match TRBD1. The CDR3 covers 15 residues. V shed 0 bases, J shed 7 bases, and the junction held 7 bases outside the gene matches. The germline CDR1 and CDR2 sequences are SGHRS and YFSETQ. As DNA, the CDR3 is TGCGCCAGCAGCTTGGCCGACAGGGAGTATAATGAGCAGTTCTTC. Encoded protein: CASSLADREYNEQFF. The whole variable domain, remainder taken from reference TRBV5-1 and TRBJ2-1, is KAGVTQTPRYLIKTRGQQVTLSCSPISGHRSVSWYQQTPGQGLQFLFEYFSETQRNKGNFPGRFSGRQFSNSRSEMNVSTLELGDSALYLCASSLADREYNEQFFGPGTRLTVL.

V is TRBV7-7 and J is TRBJ2-1, with TRBD2 matching 14 bases. The CDR3 spans 15 residues. The trim removed 4 bases at V and 7 bases at J, leaving 3 bases unmatched. The germline V gene has CDR1 SSHAT and CDR2 FNYEAQ (reference sequence). This CDR3 is CASSWTSGGRNEQFF. For the CDR3, the DNA is TGTGCCAGCAGCTGGACTAGCGGGGGGAGGAATGAGCAGTTCTTC.

The chain has TRBV27 and TRBJ2-5, with a possible D match to TRBD2 (5 bases). With 2 bases removed from V and 2 bases from J, the gap between germline ends came to 9 bases. Germline V gives CDR1 MNHEY, CDR2 SMNVEV (reference sequence). The CDR3 sequence is 14 residues long. The CDR3 is CASSLGLGQETQYF. CDR3 DNA sequence: TGTGCCAGCAGTTTAGGACTGGGACAAGAGACCCAGTACTTC.

This clone has only one observation. This rearrangement joins TRBV30 to TRBJ2-5, with 9 bases aligning to TRBD1. Germline V gene sequence: CDR1 GTSNPN, CDR2 SVGIG (reference sequence). The CDR3 runs to 15 residues. V lost 2 bases, J lost 2 bases, and 6 bases stayed unmatched. In DNA, the CDR3 is TGTGCCTGGAGTCAAGGGACAGGGAGGCAAGAGACCCAGTACTTC. Translation gives CAWSQGTGRQETQYF.

The sample holds one count of this clone. This chain joins TRBV19 and TRBJ2-5; TRBD1 aligns across 10 bases. V shed 5 bases, J shed 5 bases, and the junction held 5 bases outside the gene matches. Germline CDR1 LNHDA, CDR2 SQIVND (reference sequence). The CDR3 extends over 14 amino acids. For the CDR3, the DNA is TGTGCCAGTAGTTTCTCGACAGGGGGCGAGACCCAGTACTTC. Translated, it gives CASSFSTGGETQYF.

This clone was recorded once. V gene TRBV14 combines with J gene TRBJ1-6; tentatively, D is TRBD1 (5 bases). Deletions cut 3 bases from V and 8 bases from J, with 17 bases between. CDR1 and CDR2 from the germline V gene are SGHDN and FVKESK. This CDR3 is 16 amino acids long. The CDR3 loop is CASSQGPELVDSPLHF. In nucleotides, the CDR3 is TGTGCCAGCAGCCAGGGACCCGAGCTGGTGGATTCACCCCTCCACTTT.

V gene TRBV15 combines with J gene TRBJ1-4; 11 bases are a match to TRBD1. Germline V lookup: CDR1 LNHNV, CDR2 YYDKDF (reference sequence). The CDR3 consists of 15 residues. V gave up 5 bases and J gave up 6 bases; unmatched junction bases: 5. The CDR3 region has the DNA TGTGCCACCAGCGGGGTGGACAGGGGGCATGAAAAACTGTTTTTT. Translation: CATSGVDRGHEKLFF.